The rows below give T cell receptor beta chains drawn from one sample of a study of cytomegalovirus exposure and HLA in healthy donors. Data came from immunoSEQ multiplex PCR; TCRdb stores just in-frame clones and leaves some out. With tens of thousands of clones in the sample, the ten largest clones hold 7% to 8.5%. Sequencing was carried out using PBMCs. These receptor sequences come from a male donor in good health and CMV-seronegative. The CDR3 runs from the conserved cysteine through the conserved F or W. The D gene is left open where the match is weak.

TRBV29-1	TRBJ2-3	NA	TGCAGCGTTGGTAGTCTCGGGGGAGATACGCAGTATTTT	CSVGSLGGDTQYF
TRBV6-5	TRBJ2-7	NA	TGTGCCACTATGGGGGTGGGGGGGCCCACCTACGAGCAGTACTTC	CATMGVGGPTYEQYF
TRBV6-1	TRBJ1-4	NA	TGTGCCAGCAGTGGACTCAACAGGGCAACTAATGAAAAACTGTTTTTT	CASSGLNRATNEKLFF
TRBV29-1	TRBJ2-7	TRBD2	TGCAGCGTTGAAGATAACGGTAGCGGGAGGCCCTACGAGCAGTACTTC	CSVEDNGSGRPYEQYF
TRBV6-6	TRBJ2-5	NA	TGTGCCAGCAGTTACTCGAGGGCAGTCCAAGAGACCCAGTACTTC	CASSYSRAVQETQYF
TRBV21-1	TRBJ2-5	NA	TGTGCCAGCAGCCCCCTAGGACAGGGGGGTGTAGAGACCCAGTACTTC	CASSPLGQGGVETQYF
TRBV6-1	TRBJ1-2	TRBD1	TGTGCCAGCACCTCGACAGGGGCCTTCTATGGCTACACCTTC	CASTSTGAFYGYTF
TRBV4-3	TRBJ1-2	NA	TGCGCCAGCAGCCAAGATCCGGGGGTCGGCTATGGCTACACCTTC	CASSQDPGVGYGYTF
TRBV30	TRBJ1-1	NA	TGTGCCCAATGGGGCGGGATGTCTGGAGAAGTCGCTTTCTTT	CAQWGGMSGEVAFF
TRBV6-1	TRBJ2-7	TRBD1	TGTGCCACCCGGACAGGGGGTTCCTACGAGCAGTACTTC	CATRTGGSYEQYF
TRBV7-6	TRBJ1-1	NA	TGTGCCAGCAGCTCGATGGGGCTGAACACTGAAGCTTTCTTT	CASSSMGLNTEAFF
TRBV7-9	TRBJ2-5	NA	TGTGCCAGCAGCAAAGTCGGGGAGACCCAGTACTTC	CASSKVGETQYF
TRBV4-3	TRBJ2-1	NA	TGCGCCAGCAGCCAAGATCCCAGGGGAGCCTACAATGAGCAGTTCTTC	CASSQDPRGAYNEQFF
TRBV21-1	TRBJ2-1	NA	TGTGCCAGCAGGACTCTCCAGAATGAGCAGTTCTTC	CASRTLQNEQFF
TRBV30	TRBJ1-1	TRBD1	TGTGCCTGGAGCCGGGACAGGGACACTGAAGCTTTCTTT	CAWSRDRDTEAFF
TRBV11-2	TRBJ2-2	NA	TGTGCCAGCAAGTCGGGCAGGGGTCTCTTCGGGGAGCTGTTTTTT	CASKSGRGLFGELFF
TRBV18	TRBJ1-1	NA	TGTGCCAGCTCACCAGGGCTGATGAACACTGAAGCTTTCTTT	CASSPGLMNTEAFF
TRBV27	TRBJ2-3	TRBD1	TGTGCCAGCAGTTTGACCCCCCTAGGGCAGGGGGTTAGAGATACGCAGTATTTT	CASSLTPLGQGVRDTQYF
TRBV18	TRBJ2-5	NA	TGTGCCAGCTCACCCGGGATGGAGACCCAGTACTTC	CASSPGMETQYF
TRBV18	TRBJ2-7	TRBD2	TGTGCCAGCTCGCTGACTAGCGGGAATTCTTACGAGCAGTACTTC	CASSLTSGNSYEQYF
TRBV7-3	TRBJ1-1	TRBD1	TGTGCCAGCAGCCACTCGACAGGGACTGTGAACACTGAAGCTTTCTTT	CASSHSTGTVNTEAFF
TRBV27	TRBJ1-5	NA	TGTGCCAGCTCGGACTATAGCAATCAGCCCCAGCATTTT	CASSDYSNQPQHF
TRBV28	TRBJ1-1	TRBD1	TGTGCTGCAGGGGGCCGGAACACTGAAGCTTTCTTT	CAAGGRNTEAFF
TRBV5-6	TRBJ1-1	NA	TGTGCCAGCAGCTTGGGGTCCAGGTCCAACACTGAAGCTTTCTTT	CASSLGSRSNTEAFF
TRBV7-6	TRBJ1-2	NA	TGTGCCAGCAGCTTAGGACCGGGGGGGGATGGCTACACCTTC	CASSLGPGGDGYTF
TRBV5-5	TRBJ2-7	TRBD2	TGTGCCAGCAGCTTGGCCGCAGCGGGAGGATCCTACGAGCAGTACTTC	CASSLAAAGGSYEQYF
TRBV7-2	TRBJ2-3	NA	TGTGCCAGCAGCTACCGACAGGACACAGATACGCAGTATTTT	CASSYRQDTDTQYF
TRBV7-6	TRBJ2-1	NA	TGTGCCAGCAGCTTACTAGCCTACAATGAGCAGTTCTTC	CASSLLAYNEQFF
TRBV18	TRBJ2-1	TRBD2	TGTGCCAGCTCACCTCCGGGACTAGCGGGAAGTGAGCAGTTCTTC	CASSPPGLAGSEQFF
TRBV7-2	TRBJ2-4	TRBD1	TGTGCCAGCAGCCGAATCTGGGACAGGGGGGCCAAAAACATTCAGTACTTC	CASSRIWDRGAKNIQYF
TRBV6-1	TRBJ2-6	NA	TGTGCCAGCAGTCCCGTGGCCAACGTCCTGACTTTC	CASSPVANVLTF
TRBV2	TRBJ2-3	NA	TGTGCCAGCAGCCCCCAACCGGGACAATATTCAGATACGCAGTATTTT	CASSPQPGQYSDTQYF
TRBV30	TRBJ1-1	TRBD1	TGTGCCTGCTTGGGACAGGGGGCGAGATTCGGTGAAGCTTTCTTT	CACLGQGARFGEAFF
TRBV28	TRBJ2-1	TRBD1	TGTGCCAGCAGTTTAAGGAGACAGGGGAGGAATGAGCAGTTCTTC	CASSLRRQGRNEQFF
TRBV30	TRBJ2-7	TRBD1	TGTGCCTTGGGGACAGGGGGTCGCGAGCAGTACTTC	CALGTGGREQYF